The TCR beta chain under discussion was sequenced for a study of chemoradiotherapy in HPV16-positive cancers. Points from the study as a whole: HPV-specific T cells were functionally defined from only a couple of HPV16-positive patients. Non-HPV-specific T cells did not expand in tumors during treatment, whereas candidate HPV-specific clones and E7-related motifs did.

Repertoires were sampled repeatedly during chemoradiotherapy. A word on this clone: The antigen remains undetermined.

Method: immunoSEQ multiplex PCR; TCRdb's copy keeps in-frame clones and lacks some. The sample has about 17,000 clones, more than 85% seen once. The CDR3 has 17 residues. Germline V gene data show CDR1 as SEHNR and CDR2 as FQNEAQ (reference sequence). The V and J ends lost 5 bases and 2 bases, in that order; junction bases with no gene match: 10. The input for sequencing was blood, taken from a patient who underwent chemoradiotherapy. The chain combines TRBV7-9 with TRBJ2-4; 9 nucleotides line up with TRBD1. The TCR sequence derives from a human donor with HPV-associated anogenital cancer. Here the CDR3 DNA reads TGTGCCAGCAGCGAATACCGGGGACAGGGTACCAAAAACATTCAGTACTTC. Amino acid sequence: CASSEYRGQGTKNIQYF.